The rows below give T cell receptor beta chains drawn from one sample of a study of blood T cell repertoires in COVID-19. The method was immunoSEQ multiplex PCR; TCRdb's version includes in-frame clones alone and lacks a portion of them. Of roughly 300,000 clones in the sample, about 82% were seen once. The sequenced sample was peripheral blood. Source of these receptors: a woman in her forties or fifties with acute or convalescent COVID-19. Both conserved end residues are part of each CDR3. Fields, in order: V gene, clone size, D gene, J gene, CDR3 protein, CDR3 DNA. The D gene is left open where the match is weak. Clone size is given for some rows only: seen once, a few or many times, or a class if the clone is expanded.

V: TRBV7-3; size: NA; D: TRBD2; J: TRBJ2-1; CDR3: CASSPQTSGGYNEQFF; DNA: TGTGCCAGCAGCCCCCAGACTAGCGGAGGCTACAATGAGCAGTTCTTC
V: TRBV19; size: NA; D: TRBD2; J: TRBJ2-7; CDR3: CASSIWTSGTEEQYF; DNA: TGTGCCAGTAGTATATGGACTAGCGGGACGGAAGAGCAGTACTTC
V: TRBV6-6; size: NA; D: TRBD1; J: TRBJ1-2; CDR3: CATRQGATNYGYTF; DNA: TGTGCCACACGACAGGGGGCGACTAACTATGGCTACACCTTC
V: TRBV5-1; size: NA; D: TRBD1; J: TRBJ1-4; CDR3: CASSLRTGGEKLFF; DNA: TGCGCCAGCAGCTTGAGGACAGGGGGAGAAAAACTGTTTTTT
V: TRBV4-1; size: NA; D: NA; J: TRBJ2-3; CDR3: CASSQEGSGSTDTQYF; DNA: TGCGCCAGCAGCCAAGAGGGGTCAGGGAGCACAGATACGCAGTATTTT
V: TRBV9; size: few; D: NA; J: TRBJ2-7; CDR3: CASSVGAGYEQYF; DNA: TGTGCCAGCAGCGTAGGGGCGGGATACGAGCAGTACTTC
V: TRBV3-1/TRBV3-2; size: NA; D: NA; J: TRBJ2-1; CDR3: CASSRAWAWDNEQFF; DNA: TGTGCCAGCAGCCGCGCTTGGGCATGGGACAATGAGCAGTTCTTC
V: TRBV7-3; size: NA; D: NA; J: TRBJ1-2; CDR3: CARTGQGLWYGYTF; DNA: TGTGCCAGAACGGGGCAGGGGCTGTGGTATGGCTACACCTTC
V: TRBV6-1; size: NA; D: NA; J: TRBJ1-4; CDR3: CASSDDPGGKLFF; DNA: TGTGCCAGCAGTGACGACCCGGGGGGAAAACTGTTTTTT
V: TRBV7-2; size: NA; D: NA; J: TRBJ2-5; CDR3: CASSLIGQGGTQYF; DNA: TGTGCCAGCAGCTTAATCGGGCAGGGAGGTACCCAGTACTTC